These 20 T cell receptor beta chains share one sample of origin, sequenced in a study of human T cells and chemical hapten exposure. As for time point: pre-sensitization, week 0. Treatment denoted: therapeutic diphenylcyclopropenone sensitization with weekly scalp DPC. TCRdb analysed the RACE reads with MiXCR anew, one entry per CDR3 protein. The sample lists around 300,000 distinct CDR3 sequences; approximately 7.5% were seen once. Here the sequenced sample was whole blood, taken in connection with sensitization to the hapten diphenylcyclopropenone (DPC). These receptors all stem from a man younger than 35 with alopecia areata. Some clones in this sample may be carry-over from other donors' samples.

In its sample, this clonotype was seen a few times. V usage is TRBV11-2 and J usage is TRBJ2-7, with TRBD1 matching over 7 bases. Germline CDR1 and CDR2: SGHAT and FQNNGV. V lost 6 bases and J lost 2; bases outside the gene matches: 7. CDR3 size: 14 residues. This CDR3 reads CASRSDRVTYEQYF. The CDR3 region has the DNA TGTGCCAGCAGATCCGACAGGGTCACCTACGAGCAGTACTTC.

The table lists this clonotype with many counts. The J gene is TRBJ1-5, the V gene TRBV20-1; D gene ambiguous. There are 13 residues in the CDR3. Per germline, CDR1 DFQATT and CDR2 SNEGSKA (reference sequence). Trimming took off 4 bases at V and 2 bases at J, with 9 bases between the two ends. The CDR3 region is CSANGVRNQPQHF. The CDR3 DNA reads as TGCAGTGCTAATGGGGTCCGCAATCAGCCCCAGCATTTT.

This chain links TRBV7-9 with TRBJ2-7; D may be TRBD2 (5 bases). The CDR3 sequence is 14 residues long. CDR1 SEHNR and CDR2 FQNEAQ come from the germline V gene (reference sequence). The V and J ends lost 5 bases and 2 bases respectively, with 13 bases between them. The CDR3 is CASSATEVPYEQYF. CDR3 DNA sequence: TGTGCCAGCAGCGCCACGGAGGTACCCTACGAGCAGTACTTC.

This clonotype was counted between two and nine times. The chain has TRBV9 and TRBJ1-6; 8 nucleotides match TRBD1. The CDR3 runs to 14 residues. Germline CDR1 and CDR2: SGDLS and YYNGEE. J lost 11 bases, V lost 2 bases, and 6 bases had no gene match. The CDR3 reads CASSVGQGGAPLHF. CDR3 bases: TGTGCCAGCAGCGTCGGACAGGGTGGTGCACCCCTCCACTTT.

This clonotype was seen repeatedly, ten times or more. The gene calls are TRBV9 and TRBJ2-7; D might be TRBD1 (5 bases). Trimming pared 4 bases from V and 4 bases from J, leaving 9 bases between. This CDR3 comprises 12 residues. Germline-derived CDR1 and CDR2 are SGDLS and YYNGEE. The chain's CDR3 is CASSWTCYEQYV. In DNA form, the CDR3 reads TGTGCCAGCAGCTGGACATGTTACGAGCAGTACGTC.

In its sample, this clonotype was seen many times. The chain joins TRBV4-1 to TRBJ1-4; 9 bases are shared with TRBD1. CDR1 is MGHRA and CDR2 is YSYEKL in the germline V gene. The CDR3 has 18 amino acids. The V segment lost 4 bases and the J segment 2 bases; nucleotides outside the gene matches: 11. CDR3 nucleotide sequence: TGCGCCAGCAGCCGTACACAGGGGGCGGTCGGTACTAATGAAAAACTGTTTTTT. It is translated as CASSRTQGAVGTNEKLFF.

J is TRBJ2-2 and V is TRBV10-3; the D is unclear. Trimming shortened V by 8 bases and J by 0 bases, and 4 bases separated the two germline ends. The CDR3 runs to 12 residues. Germline lookup yields CDR1 ENHRY and CDR2 SYGVKD. This CDR3 reads CAISANTGELFF. In DNA form, the CDR3 reads TGTGCCATCTCAGCGAACACCGGGGAGCTGTTTTTT.

The chain combines TRBV6-5 with TRBJ1-1; D gene unclear. The germline CDR1 and CDR2 sequences are MNHEY and SVGAGI. Trimming pared 0 bases from V and 1 base from J, leaving 12 bases between. The CDR3 covers 16 residues. CDR3 nucleotide sequence: TGTGCCAGCAGTTACTCGTTTCGGTGGGGGAACACTGAAGCTTTCTTT. Its protein product is CASSYSFRWGNTEAFF.

This clonotype appeared many times. The gene calls are TRBV15 and TRBJ1-2, with 9 bases that match TRBD1. The germline V gene has CDR1 LNHNV and CDR2 YYDKDF (reference sequence). This CDR3 has 14 residues. Trimming at V came to 8 bases and at J to 4 bases, leaving 8 bases not matched to a gene. The DNA of the CDR3 is TGTGCCACCGGGATGGGACAGGGAAGCTATGGCTACACCTTC. Translating it yields CATGMGQGSYGYTF.

The chain carries TRBV27 and TRBJ2-5, with 8 bases aligning to TRBD1. V was pared by 3 bases and J by 5 bases, with 8 bases of the junction left unmatched. The germline gives CDR1 MNHEY, CDR2 SMNVEV (reference sequence). The CDR3 is 15 residues long. In DNA, the CDR3 is TGTGCCAGCAGTTTGGGCAGGGGGCTATGGGAGACCCAGTACTTC. It is translated as CASSLGRGLWETQYF.

This clonotype was recorded a few times. The chain joins TRBV4-3 to TRBJ1-2; tentatively, D is TRBD1 (5 bases). The CDR3 covers 14 residues. Trimming stripped 3 bases from V and 8 bases from J, with 16 bases between. CDR1 and CDR2 (germline): LGHNA, YSLEER. The CDR3 sequence is CASSQGGGKGGYTF. CDR3 DNA sequence: TGCGCCAGCAGCCAGGGCGGGGGGAAAGGCGGCTACACCTTC.

In its sample, this clonotype was seen many times. The chain couples TRBV7-9 to TRBJ1-5; no firm D call. The germline V and J ends were trimmed by 6 bases and 2 bases, with 14 bases remaining between them. The CDR3 spans 15 residues. Germline V lookup: CDR1 SEHNR, CDR2 FQNEAQ (reference sequence). The CDR3 region has the DNA TGTGCCAGCAGTCCTAAGGGATATGGCAATCAGCCCCAGCATTTT. This encodes CASSPKGYGNQPQHF.

The V call is TRBV20-1, the J call TRBJ2-5, with a weak D call TRBD1 (5 bases). Trimming left V 5 bases short and J 2 bases short, with 9 bases between. The CDR3 contains 12 residues. Germline V lookup: CDR1 DFQATT, CDR2 SNEGSKA (reference sequence). The CDR3 sequence: CSALTEQETQYF. Written as DNA, the CDR3 is TGCAGTGCTCTGACAGAACAAGAGACCCAGTACTTC.

The CDR3 is CASSYSLDGPYEQFF. For the CDR3, the DNA is TGTGCCAGCAGTTACTCTTTGGATGGACCCTATGAGCAGTTCTTC. The chain combines TRBV6-5 with TRBJ2-1; D remains ambiguous. The CDR3 loop spans 15 amino acids. Germline lookup yields CDR1 MNHEY and CDR2 SVGAGI. The V gene lost 0 bases and the J gene lost 8 bases, with 14 bases spanning the gap.

The rearrangement uses TRBV5-1 and TRBJ2-7, with D perhaps assigned TRBD1 or TRBD2 (5 bases each). This CDR3 spans 13 amino acids. Germline CDR1 reads SGHRS; CDR2 reads YFSETQ. The CDR3, as DNA: TGCGCCAGCAGCTTGTTTCAGGGAGCCGAGCGGTACGTC. It yields the protein CASSLFQGAERYV.

The chain has TRBV20-1 and TRBJ2-7; no clear D gene. The CDR3 is made up of 10 amino acids. With 6 bases removed from V and 1 base from J, the gap between germline ends came to 4 bases. CDR1 and CDR2 from the germline V gene are DFQATT and SNEGSKA (reference sequence). This CDR3 is CSASSYEQYF. The CDR3 DNA is TGCAGTGCAAGTTCCTACGAGCAGTACTTC.

This clonotype was counted a few times. The chain employs TRBV5-1 and TRBJ1-2; D uncertain. V was pared by 0 bases and J by 4 bases, with 16 bases between. CDR1 and CDR2 from the germline V gene are SGHRS and YFSETQ. The CDR3 length is 16 residues. CDR3: CASSLVASPMAYGYTF. CDR3 nucleotide sequence: TGCGCCAGCAGCTTGGTGGCATCTCCCATGGCCTATGGCTACACCTTC.

The chain carries TRBV27 and TRBJ2-1; D remains unclear. V lost 6 bases, J lost 1 base, and 16 bases lay in between. Germline V gene lookup returns CDR1 MNHEY and CDR2 SMNVEV (reference sequence). This CDR3 spans 16 amino acids. The CDR3 DNA sequence: TGTGCCAGCAGCCCCATACTGGTCGAATCCTACAATGAGCAGTTCTTC. Its protein product is CASSPILVESYNEQFF.

This clonotype has ten or more counts. The gene calls are TRBV6-6 and TRBJ2-4; D remains unclear. Trimming removed 5 bases from V and 5 bases from J, with 4 bases in between. This CDR3 contains 11 residues. Germline V gene data show CDR1 as MNHNY and CDR2 as SVGAGI (reference sequence). The CDR3 region is CASSDENIQYF. Written as DNA, the CDR3 is TGTGCCAGCAGTGACGAAAACATTCAGTACTTC.

The chain carries TRBV12-3 or TRBV12-4 and TRBJ1-2; 8 nucleotides agree with TRBD1. CDR3 length: 13 residues. The V segment lost 6 bases and the J segment 7 bases; nucleotides outside the gene matches: 7. CDR3 DNA sequence: TGTGCCAGCAGCCAACAGGGGGTGCCTGGCTACACCTTC. Translation: CASSQQGVPGYTF.